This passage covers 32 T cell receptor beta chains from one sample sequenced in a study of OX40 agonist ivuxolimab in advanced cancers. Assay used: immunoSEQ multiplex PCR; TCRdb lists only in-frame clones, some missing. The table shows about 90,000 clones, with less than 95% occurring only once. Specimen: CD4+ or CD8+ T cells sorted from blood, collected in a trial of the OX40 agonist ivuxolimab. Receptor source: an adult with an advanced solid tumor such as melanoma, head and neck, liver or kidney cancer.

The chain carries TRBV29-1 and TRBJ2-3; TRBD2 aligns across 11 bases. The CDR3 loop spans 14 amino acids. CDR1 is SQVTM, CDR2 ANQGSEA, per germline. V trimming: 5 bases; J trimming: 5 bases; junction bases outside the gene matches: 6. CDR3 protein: CSVPTSGSKDTQYF. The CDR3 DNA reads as TGCAGCGTTCCTACTAGCGGGAGTAAAGATACGCAGTATTTT.

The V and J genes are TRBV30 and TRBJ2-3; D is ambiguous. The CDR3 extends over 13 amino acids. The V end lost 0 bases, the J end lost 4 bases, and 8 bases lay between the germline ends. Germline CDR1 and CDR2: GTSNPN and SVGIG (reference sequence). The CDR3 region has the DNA TGTGCCTGGAGTGTTAATGCGGCAGATACGCAGTATTTT. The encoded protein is CAWSVNAADTQYF.

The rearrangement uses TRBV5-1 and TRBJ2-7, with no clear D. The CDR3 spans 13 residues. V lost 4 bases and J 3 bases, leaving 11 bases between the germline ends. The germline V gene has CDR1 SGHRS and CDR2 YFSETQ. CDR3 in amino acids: CASSPENGYEQYF. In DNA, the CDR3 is TGCGCCAGCAGCCCCGAGAATGGCTACGAGCAGTACTTC.

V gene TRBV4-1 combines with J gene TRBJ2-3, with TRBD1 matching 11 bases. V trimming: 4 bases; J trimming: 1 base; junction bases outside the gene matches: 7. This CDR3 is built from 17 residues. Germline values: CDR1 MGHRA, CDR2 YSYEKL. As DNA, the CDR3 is TGCGCCAGCAGCCGGACAGGGGGCGGGGGGGGCACAGATACGCAGTATTTT. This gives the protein CASSRTGGGGGTDTQYF.

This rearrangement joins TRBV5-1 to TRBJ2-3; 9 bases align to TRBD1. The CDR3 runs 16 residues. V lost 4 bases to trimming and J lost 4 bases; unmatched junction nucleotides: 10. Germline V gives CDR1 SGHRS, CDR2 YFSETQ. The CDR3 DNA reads TGCGCCAGCAGCCCCAGGGACAGGGTGGGTGCAGATACGCAGTATTTT. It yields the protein CASSPRDRVGADTQYF.

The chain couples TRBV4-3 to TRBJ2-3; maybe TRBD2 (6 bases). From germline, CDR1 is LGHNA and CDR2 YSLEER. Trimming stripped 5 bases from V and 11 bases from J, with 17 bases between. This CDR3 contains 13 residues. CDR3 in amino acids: CASSSGLSGRQYF. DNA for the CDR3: TGCGCCAGCAGCTCGGGACTCTCCGGGCGGCAGTATTTT.

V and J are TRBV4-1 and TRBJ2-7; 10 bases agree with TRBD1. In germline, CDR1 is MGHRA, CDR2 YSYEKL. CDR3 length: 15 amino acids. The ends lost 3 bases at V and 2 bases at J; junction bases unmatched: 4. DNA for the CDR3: TGCGCCAGCAGCCATCCGGGACAGGGGACCTACGAGCAGTACTTC. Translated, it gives CASSHPGQGTYEQYF.

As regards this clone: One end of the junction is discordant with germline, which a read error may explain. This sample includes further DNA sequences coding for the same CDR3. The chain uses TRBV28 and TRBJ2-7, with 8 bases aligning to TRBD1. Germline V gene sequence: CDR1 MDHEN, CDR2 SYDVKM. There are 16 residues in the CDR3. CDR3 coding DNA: TGTGCCAGCACCCCCAGTGCGGGACAGGAGTCCTACGAGCAGTACTTT. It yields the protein CASTPSAGQESYEQYF.

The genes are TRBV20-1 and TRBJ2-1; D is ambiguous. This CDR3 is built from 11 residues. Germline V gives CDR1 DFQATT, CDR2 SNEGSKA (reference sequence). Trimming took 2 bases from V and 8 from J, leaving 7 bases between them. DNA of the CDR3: TGCAGTGCTAGACACTGGGATGAGCAGTTCTTC. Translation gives CSARHWDEQFF.

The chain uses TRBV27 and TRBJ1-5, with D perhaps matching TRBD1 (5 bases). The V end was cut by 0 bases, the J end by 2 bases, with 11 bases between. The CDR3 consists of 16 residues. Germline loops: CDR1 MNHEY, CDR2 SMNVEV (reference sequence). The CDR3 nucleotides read TGTGCCAGCAGTTTATCGATTCGGGACGGCAATCAGCCCCAGCATTTT. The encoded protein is CASSLSIRDGNQPQHF.

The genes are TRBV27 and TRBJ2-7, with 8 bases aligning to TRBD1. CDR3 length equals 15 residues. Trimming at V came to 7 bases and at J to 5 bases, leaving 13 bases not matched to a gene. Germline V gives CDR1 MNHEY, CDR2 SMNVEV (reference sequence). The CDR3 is CASNPRGRGRNEQYF. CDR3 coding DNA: TGTGCCAGCAATCCCCGAGGCAGGGGGCGGAACGAGCAGTACTTC.

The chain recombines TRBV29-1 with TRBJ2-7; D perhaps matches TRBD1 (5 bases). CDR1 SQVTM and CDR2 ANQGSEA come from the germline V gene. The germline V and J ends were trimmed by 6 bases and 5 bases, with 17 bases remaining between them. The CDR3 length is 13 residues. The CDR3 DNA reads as TGCAGCGTCTCCTTGCAGGGTAAAAACGAGCAGTACTTC. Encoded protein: CSVSLQGKNEQYF.

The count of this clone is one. The CDR3 sequence: CASSSGTSVPYEQYF. The CDR3, as DNA: TGCGCCAGCAGCTCCGGGACTAGCGTCCCCTACGAGCAGTACTTC. V and J are TRBV5-1 and TRBJ2-7; 10 positions agree with TRBD2. Losses at the gene ends were 3 bases for V and 2 bases for J; bases not matched to a gene: 5. The CDR3 spans 15 residues. CDR1 SGHRS and CDR2 YFSETQ come from the germline V gene.

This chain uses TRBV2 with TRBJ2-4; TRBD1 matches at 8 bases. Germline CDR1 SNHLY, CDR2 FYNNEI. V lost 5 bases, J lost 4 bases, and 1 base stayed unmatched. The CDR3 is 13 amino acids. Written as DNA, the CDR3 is TGTGCCAGCAGTAGGACAGGGAAAAACATTCAGTACTTC. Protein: CASSRTGKNIQYF.

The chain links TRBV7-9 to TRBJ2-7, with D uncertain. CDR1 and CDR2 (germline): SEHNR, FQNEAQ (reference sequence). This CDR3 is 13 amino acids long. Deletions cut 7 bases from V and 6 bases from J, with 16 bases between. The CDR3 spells CASTVLRNSEQYF. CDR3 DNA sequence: TGTGCCAGCACGGTTTTACGAAACTCCGAGCAGTACTTC.

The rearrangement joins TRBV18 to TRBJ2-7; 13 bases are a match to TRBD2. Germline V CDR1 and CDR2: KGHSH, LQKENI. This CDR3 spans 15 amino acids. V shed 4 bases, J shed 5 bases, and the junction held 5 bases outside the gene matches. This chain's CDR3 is CASSQRGLAGDEQYF. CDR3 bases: TGTGCCAGCTCACAAAGAGGACTAGCGGGAGACGAGCAGTACTTC. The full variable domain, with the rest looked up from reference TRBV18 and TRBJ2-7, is NAGVMQNPRHLVRRRGQEARLRCSPMKGHSHVYWYRQLPEEGLKFMVYLQKENIIDESGMPKERFSAEFPKEGPSILRIQQVVRGDSAAYFCASSQRGLAGDEQYFGPGTRLTVT.

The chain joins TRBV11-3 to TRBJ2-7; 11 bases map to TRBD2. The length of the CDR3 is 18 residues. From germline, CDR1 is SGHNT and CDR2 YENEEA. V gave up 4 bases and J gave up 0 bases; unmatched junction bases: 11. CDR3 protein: CASSSGQGGLAGSYEQYF. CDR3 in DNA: TGTGCCAGCAGCTCGGGACAGGGCGGACTAGCGGGCTCCTACGAGCAGTACTTC.

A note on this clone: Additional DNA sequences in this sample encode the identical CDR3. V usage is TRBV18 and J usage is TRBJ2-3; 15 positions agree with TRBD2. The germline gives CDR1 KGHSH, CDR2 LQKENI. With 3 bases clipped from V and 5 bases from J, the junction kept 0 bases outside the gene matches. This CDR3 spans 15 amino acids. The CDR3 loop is CASSPGLAGGDTQYF. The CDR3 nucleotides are TGTGCCAGCTCACCGGGACTAGCGGGAGGAGATACGCAGTATTTT.

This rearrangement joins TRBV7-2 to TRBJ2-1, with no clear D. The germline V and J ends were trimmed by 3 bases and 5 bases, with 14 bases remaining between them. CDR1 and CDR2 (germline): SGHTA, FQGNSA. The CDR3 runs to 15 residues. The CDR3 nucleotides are TGTGCCAGCAGCTTCCCCCTTACTACCCACAATGAGCAGTTCTTC. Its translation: CASSFPLTTHNEQFF. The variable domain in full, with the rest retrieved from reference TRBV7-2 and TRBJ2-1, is GAGVSQSPSNKVTEKGKDVELRCDPISGHTALYWYRQSLGQGLEFLIYFQGNSAPDKSGLPSDRFSAERTGGSVSTLTIQRTQQEDSAVYLCASSFPLTTHNEQFFGPGTRLTVL.

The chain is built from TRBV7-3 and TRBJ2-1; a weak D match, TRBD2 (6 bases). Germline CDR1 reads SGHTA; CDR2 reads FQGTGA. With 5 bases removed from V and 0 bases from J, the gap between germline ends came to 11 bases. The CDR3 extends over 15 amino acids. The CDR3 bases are TGTGCCAGCAGCCCCGGGGGATCCTCCTACAATGAGCAGTTCTTC. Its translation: CASSPGGSSYNEQFF.

CDR3 residues: CASSTFFHEQYF. The CDR3 nucleotides read TGTGCCAGCAGCACCTTTTTCCACGAGCAGTACTTC. This sequence joins TRBV7-8 and TRBJ2-7; the D is unclear. This CDR3 contains 12 residues. Germline V gene sequence: CDR1 SGHVS, CDR2 FQNEAQ. V was trimmed by 5 bases and J by 5 bases, leaving 10 bases between them.

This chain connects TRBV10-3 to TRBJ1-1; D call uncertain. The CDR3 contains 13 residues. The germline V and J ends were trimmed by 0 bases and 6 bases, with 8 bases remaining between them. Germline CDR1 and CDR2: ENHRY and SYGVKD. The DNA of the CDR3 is TGTGCCATCAGTGAGTCGGCAGGACCTGAAGCTTTCTTT. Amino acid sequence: CAISESAGPEAFF.

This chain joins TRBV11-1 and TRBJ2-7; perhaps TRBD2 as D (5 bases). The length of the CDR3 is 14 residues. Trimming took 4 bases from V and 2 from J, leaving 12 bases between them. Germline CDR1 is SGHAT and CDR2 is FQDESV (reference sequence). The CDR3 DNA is TGTGCCAGCAGCTCGAAACGAGGGACCTACGAGCAGTACTTC. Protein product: CASSSKRGTYEQYF.

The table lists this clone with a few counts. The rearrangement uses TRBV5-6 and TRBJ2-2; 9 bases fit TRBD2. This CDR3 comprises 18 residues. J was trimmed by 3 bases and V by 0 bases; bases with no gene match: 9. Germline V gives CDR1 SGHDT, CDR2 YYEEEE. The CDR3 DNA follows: TGTGCCAGCAGCTTGGCGGGGGCGGGAGGGCCGCACACCGGGGAGCTGTTTTTT. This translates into CASSLAGAGGPHTGELFF.

Written as DNA, the CDR3 is TGTGCCAGCAGTGATTTCCGGACAGATCCGAGCACAGATACGCAGTATTTT. Amino acid sequence: CASSDFRTDPSTDTQYF. The rearrangement joins TRBV25-1 to TRBJ2-3; a weak D match, TRBD1 (6 bases). Germline V gene lookup returns CDR1 MGHDK and CDR2 SYGVNS. The CDR3 is 17 residues long. V lost 3 bases, J lost 0 bases, and 16 bases lay in between.

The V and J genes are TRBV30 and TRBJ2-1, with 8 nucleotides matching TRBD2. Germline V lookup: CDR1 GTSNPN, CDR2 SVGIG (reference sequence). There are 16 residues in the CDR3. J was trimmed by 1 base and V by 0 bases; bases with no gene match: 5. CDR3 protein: CAWSVSVAGSYNEQFF. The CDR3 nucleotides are TGTGCCTGGAGTGTATCGGTAGCGGGGTCCTACAATGAGCAGTTCTTC.

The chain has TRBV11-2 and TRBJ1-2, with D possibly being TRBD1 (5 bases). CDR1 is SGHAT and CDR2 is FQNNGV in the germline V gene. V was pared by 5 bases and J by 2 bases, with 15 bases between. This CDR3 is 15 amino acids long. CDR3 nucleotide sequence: TGTGCCAGCAGCCCCAGGGACTTTATCAACTATGGCTACACCTTC. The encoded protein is CASSPRDFINYGYTF. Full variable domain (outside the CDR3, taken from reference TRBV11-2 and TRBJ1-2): EAGVAQSPRYKIIEKRQSVAFWCNPISGHATLYWYQQILGQGPKLLIQFQNNGVVDDSQLPKDRFSAERLKGVDSTLKIQPAKLEDSAVYLCASSPRDFINYGYTFGSGTRLTVV.

This CDR3 reads CASSQETSSGSHEQYF. As DNA, the CDR3 is TGTGCCAGCAGCCAAGAGACGTCTAGCGGGAGTCACGAGCAGTACTTC. This sequence joins TRBV4-2 and TRBJ2-7; 10 nucleotides line up with TRBD2. CDR3 length: 16 residues. The V gene end was trimmed by 0 bases and the J gene end by 5 bases; junction bases not matched to a gene: 7. CDR1 LGHNA and CDR2 YNFKEQ come from the germline V gene.

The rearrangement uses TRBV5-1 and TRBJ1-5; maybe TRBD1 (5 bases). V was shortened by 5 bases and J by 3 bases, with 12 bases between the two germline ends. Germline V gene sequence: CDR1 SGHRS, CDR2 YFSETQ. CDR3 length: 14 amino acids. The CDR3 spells CASSDGGTNQPQHF. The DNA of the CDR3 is TGCGCCAGCAGTGACGGGGGAACCAATCAGCCCCAGCATTTT.

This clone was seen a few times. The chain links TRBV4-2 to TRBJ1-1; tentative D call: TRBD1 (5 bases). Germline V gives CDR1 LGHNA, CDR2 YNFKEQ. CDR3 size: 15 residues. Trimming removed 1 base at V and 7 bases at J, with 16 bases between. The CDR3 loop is CASSQVTKGRGEAFF. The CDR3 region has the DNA TGTGCCAGCAGCCAAGTCACAAAGGGGCGAGGTGAAGCTTTCTTT.

The DNA of the CDR3 is TGTGCCAGTGTTCCGGACAGGGCGAGAGAAAAACTGTTTTTT. Encoded protein: CASVPDRAREKLFF. V gene TRBV6-6 combines with J gene TRBJ1-4, with 8 bases matching TRBD1. This CDR3 contains 14 residues. Per the germline V gene, CDR1 is MNHNY and CDR2 is SVGAGI (reference sequence). Unmatched junction bases numbered 11, after V lost 9 bases and J lost 8 bases.

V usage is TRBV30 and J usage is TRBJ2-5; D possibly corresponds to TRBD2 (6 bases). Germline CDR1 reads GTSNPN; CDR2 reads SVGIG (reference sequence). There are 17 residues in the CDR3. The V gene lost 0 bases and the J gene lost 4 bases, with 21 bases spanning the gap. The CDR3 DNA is TGTGCCTGGAGTGTACGCGCGGGGAACCGTGGTCGAGAGACCCAGTACTTC. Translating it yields CAWSVRAGNRGRETQYF.